Below, 17 T cell receptor beta chains from the same sample are listed, as sequenced in a study of Ad26.COV2.S vaccination and SARS-CoV-2 variants. Documented treatment: some 20 received Ad26.COV2.S at low or high dose, single or two shots; about 5 received placebo; per-sample allocation not given. At day 63 after the first vaccine or placebo injection, samples were drawn. Sequencing was performed with immunoSEQ multiplex PCR; in TCRdb, only in-frame clones are kept and a portion is missing. This table has 300,000 to 400,000 clones, 75% to 90% appearing once. The sequencing used peripheral blood, collected in a trial of Ad26.COV2.S vaccine versus placebo. Receptors were obtained from a person aged 18-65 years who received the Ad26.COV2.S COVID-19 vaccine or a placebo.

This clone was detected only once. This chain uses TRBV28 with TRBJ1-3, with D possibly matching TRBD1 (6 bases). This CDR3 has 13 amino acids. The germline CDR1 and CDR2 sequences are MDHEN and SYDVKM. The V and J ends lost 8 bases and 2 bases respectively, with 10 bases between them. In DNA, the CDR3 is TGTGCCAGCTTCCAGGGGACTGGAAACACCATATATTTT. Amino acids: CASFQGTGNTIYF.

This chain links TRBV21-1 with TRBJ1-2; whether TRBD1, the table's D call, matches the DNA was not checked. TRBV21-1 is tagged as a pseudogene. This CDR3 has 19 residues. In DNA form, the CDR3 reads TGTGCCAGCAGCAAATGTAGGGGGACAGGGTGTGGATTCAACTATGGCTACACCTTC. This translates into CASSKCRGTGCGFNYGYTF.

The V call is TRBV5-4, the J call TRBJ2-2; 11 bases are shared with TRBD1. The germline V gene encodes CDR1 SGHNT and CDR2 YYREEE (reference sequence). The V segment lost 4 bases and the J segment 5 bases; nucleotides outside the gene matches: 10. The CDR3 spans 17 residues. The chain's CDR3 is CASSPGQGASHTGELFF. In nucleotides, the CDR3 is TGTGCCAGCAGCCCCGGACAGGGGGCTAGTCATACCGGGGAGCTGTTTTTT. The whole variable domain, filled in from reference TRBV5-4 and TRBJ2-2, reads ETGVTQSPTHLIKTRGQQVTLRCSSQSGHNTVSWYQQALGQGPQFIFQYYREEENGRGNFPPRFSGLQFPNYSSELNVNALELDDSALYLCASSPGQGASHTGELFFGEGSRLTVL.

The V gene is TRBV20-1, the J gene TRBJ2-2; D gene uncertain. V lost 6 bases and J 8 bases, leaving 10 bases between the germline ends. The CDR3 has 11 amino acids. Per the germline V gene, CDR1 is DFQATT and CDR2 is SNEGSKA (reference sequence). The CDR3 here is CSAETAGELFF. CDR3 DNA: TGCAGTGCGGAGACGGCAGGGGAGCTGTTTTTT.

V usage is TRBV2 and J usage is TRBJ1-2; D is unclear. The V and J ends lost 3 bases and 0 bases respectively, with 5 bases between them. This CDR3 has 13 residues. Germline CDR1 and CDR2: SNHLY and FYNNEI. The CDR3 nucleotides are TGTGCCAGCAGTGAGGTCACTAACTATGGCTACACCTTC. Its translation: CASSEVTNYGYTF.

The rearrangement uses TRBV27 and TRBJ2-3, with 14 bases fitting TRBD2. The CDR3 runs to 17 residues. V lost 3 bases and J lost 6; bases outside the gene matches: 8. Germline CDR1 MNHEY, CDR2 SMNVEV (reference sequence). The CDR3 is CASSFLTSGRAPDTQYF. CDR3 DNA: TGTGCCAGCAGTTTTCTGACTAGCGGGAGGGCCCCTGATACGCAGTATTTT.

This chain connects TRBV29-1 to TRBJ2-3; D is uncertain. In germline, CDR1 is SQVTM, CDR2 ANQGSEA. The CDR3 spans 11 residues. Trimming removed 7 bases from V and 1 base from J, with 6 bases in between. The CDR3 nucleotides read TGCAGCGGGGGTGGCACAGATACGCAGTATTTT. Residues: CSGGGTDTQYF.

The chain is built from TRBV6-5 and TRBJ1-4, with 7 bases fitting TRBD1. The CDR3 loop spans 14 amino acids. Germline CDR1 reads MNHEY; CDR2 reads SVGAGI. Losses at the gene ends were 6 bases for V and 6 bases for J; bases not matched to a gene: 7. The CDR3 coding sequence is TGTGCCAGCAGAAGACAGGGTTTCGATGAAAAACTGTTTTTT. This codes for CASRRQGFDEKLFF.

The chain is built from TRBV7-2 and TRBJ2-2; 7 bases agree with TRBD1. CDR1 is SGHTA, CDR2 FQGNSA, per germline. V gave up 4 bases and J gave up 7 bases; unmatched junction bases: 15. This CDR3 has 17 amino acids. CDR3 protein: CASSSIPGRGGGGELFF. DNA for the CDR3: TGTGCCAGCAGCTCGATACCGGGACGAGGGGGCGGCGGGGAGCTGTTTTTT.

This clone is a singleton in its sample. This chain connects TRBV11-2 to TRBJ1-3; D uncertain. This CDR3 is 16 amino acids long. Deletions cut 0 bases from V and 3 bases from J, with 12 bases between. CDR1 is SGHAT and CDR2 is FQNNGV in the germline V gene. The chain's CDR3 is CASSLDHVRNGNTIYF. CDR3 bases: TGTGCCAGCAGCTTAGACCATGTGAGGAATGGAAACACCATATATTTT.

CDR3: CASSLEVGEANVLTF. The CDR3 bases are TGTGCCAGCAGCTTAGAGGTGGGGGAGGCCAACGTCCTGACTTTC. The V gene is TRBV11-2, the J gene TRBJ2-6; D is tentatively TRBD1 or TRBD2 (5 bases each). The CDR3 runs 15 residues. Germline V gives CDR1 SGHAT, CDR2 FQNNGV. The germline V and J ends were trimmed by 0 bases and 6 bases, with 9 bases remaining between them. Full variable domain (remainder filled in from reference TRBV11-2 and TRBJ2-6): EAGVAQSPRYKIIEKRQSVAFWCNPISGHATLYWYQQILGQGPKLLIQFQNNGVVDDSQLPKDRFSAERLKGVDSTLKIQPAKLEDSAVYLCASSLEVGEANVLTFGAGSRLTVL.

This clone was detected only once. The rearrangement links TRBV7-9 to TRBJ2-7, with D unresolved. V lost 1 base, J lost 3 bases, and 7 bases lay in between. The CDR3 spans 13 residues. Germline V gene lookup returns CDR1 SEHNR and CDR2 FQNEAQ (reference sequence). The CDR3 DNA reads as TGTGCCAGCAGCTTAGACGGCAGCTACGAGCAGTACTTC. This sequence encodes CASSLDGSYEQYF.

The chain couples TRBV7-9 to TRBJ2-7; 9 bases fit TRBD1. CDR1 and CDR2 from the germline V gene are SEHNR and FQNEAQ (reference sequence). V gave up 5 bases and J gave up 2 bases; unmatched junction bases: 7. CDR3 length: 15 residues. In nucleotides, the CDR3 is TGTGCCAGCAGCCCAACCGGGACAGGGACCTACGAGCAGTACTTC. Encoded protein: CASSPTGTGTYEQYF. Drawing the rest from reference TRBV7-9 and TRBJ2-7, the complete variable domain is DTGVSQNPRHKITKRGQNVTFRCDPISEHNRLYWYRQTLGQGPEFLTYFQNEAQLEKSRLLSDRFSAERPKGSFSTLEIQRTEQGDSAMYLCASSPTGTGTYEQYFGPGTRLTVT.

In DNA form, the CDR3 reads TGTGCCAGCAGCCTGCTGGGGACAGTTCAAGATACGCAGTATTTT. It encodes CASSLLGTVQDTQYF. The chain recombines TRBV5-8 with TRBJ2-3; 7 positions agree with TRBD1. The CDR3 has 15 amino acids. Germline V CDR1 and CDR2: SGHTS, YDEGEE. V shed 4 bases and J 5 bases; nucleotides not matched to a gene: 10.

The chain combines TRBV27 with TRBJ2-5; no clear D gene. The CDR3 is 13 residues long. Per the germline V gene, CDR1 is MNHEY and CDR2 is SMNVEV (reference sequence). Between the trimmed V and J ends, which lost 2 bases and 3 bases, there was a span of 7 bases. CDR3 DNA sequence: TGTGCCAGCAGTTTAACGTATGAAGAGACCCAGTACTTC. Translation: CASSLTYEETQYF.

The V and J genes are TRBV7-2 and TRBJ2-5; 12 bases align to TRBD2. The CDR3 runs to 16 residues. After removal of 0 bases from V and 6 bases from J, the junction contained 5 bases not matched to a gene. Germline V gene data show CDR1 as SGHTA and CDR2 as FQGNSA. CDR3 DNA sequence: TGTGCCAGCAGCTTAGCAGCTAGCGGGGGGGGAAAGACCCAGTACTTC. As protein: CASSLAASGGGKTQYF.

This clone was picked up one time. The chain links TRBV2 to TRBJ2-7; 11 bases line up with TRBD2. CDR1 and CDR2 from the germline V gene are SNHLY and FYNNEI. V lost 6 bases to trimming and J lost 3 bases; unmatched junction nucleotides: 1. This CDR3 spans 13 amino acids. This chain's CDR3 is CASSGTSGYEQYF. CDR3 coding DNA: TGTGCCAGCAGCGGGACTAGCGGCTACGAGCAGTACTTC. Combining the CDR3 with reference TRBV2 and TRBJ2-7 gives the whole variable domain EPEVTQTPSHQVTQMGQEVILRCVPISNHLYFYWYRQILGQKVEFLVSFYNNEISEKSEIFDDQFSVERPDGSNFTLKIRSTKLEDSAMYFCASSGTSGYEQYFGPGTRLTVT.